This is a list of T cell receptor beta chains from one sample in a study of cytomegalovirus exposure and HLA in healthy donors. The protocol was immunoSEQ multiplex PCR, while the TCRdb copy is restricted to in-frame clones and leaves out a portion. The sample has approximately 240,000 clones; over 80% are singletons. The sequencing input was PBMCs. All receptors derive from a woman in her forties in good health and CMV-seropositive. CDR3s include the opening cysteine and the closing phenylalanine or tryptophan. Fields, in order: clone size, J gene, V gene, D gene, CDR3 protein, CDR3 DNA. D genes are given only for firm matches. The size of a clone is reported for some rows only, either as once, few or many, or as a class for expanded clones.

>-|TRBJ2-7|TRBV27|TRBD2
CASSLYLGGTYEQYF
TGTGCCAGCAGTTTATACCTGGGAGGGACCTACGAGCAGTACTTC
>few|TRBJ2-7|TRBV7-9|TRBD1
CSSSLLGEDRGPHEQYF
TGTTCCAGCAGCTTATTAGGGGAGGACAGGGGGCCCCACGAGCAGTACTTC
>-|TRBJ1-1|TRBV28|-
CASSLTGFNTEAFF
TGTGCCAGCAGTTTAACAGGATTTAACACTGAAGCTTTCTTT
>-|TRBJ2-7|TRBV11-3|-
CASSLIKGTYEQYF
TGTGCCAGCAGTTTGATTAAGGGGACCTACGAGCAGTACTTC
>-|TRBJ2-7|TRBV20-1|-
CSAPRGYEQYF
TGCAGTGCTCCCCGGGGATACGAGCAGTACTTC
>few|TRBJ1-3|TRBV19|TRBD1
CASSADRVTGNTIYF
TGTGCCAGTAGTGCTGACAGGGTAACTGGAAACACCATATATTTT
>few|TRBJ1-1|TRBV9|-
CASSVVSSEAFF
TGTGCCAGCAGCGTAGTGTCCAGTGAAGCTTTCTTT
>-|TRBJ2-4|TRBV15|-
CATSSLRAKNIQYF
TGTGCCACCAGCAGTCTTCGAGCCAAAAACATTCAGTACTTC
>-|TRBJ2-2|TRBV6-4|TRBD1
CASRDREAGELFF
TGTGCCAGCAGGGACAGGGAGGCCGGGGAGCTGTTTTTT
>-|TRBJ2-7|TRBV15|TRBD1
CATSRGQGSSYEQYF
TGTGCCACCAGCAGGGGACAGGGGAGCTCCTACGAGCAGTACTTC
>-|TRBJ2-7|TRBV19|-
CASSTPGLSYEQYF
TGTGCCAGTAGCACCCCGGGACTGAGCTACGAGCAGTACTTC
>-|TRBJ2-7|TRBV6-1|TRBD2
CASSEGRAGGYEQYF
TGTGCCAGCAGTGAAGGAAGAGCGGGAGGCTACGAGCAGTACTTC
>-|TRBJ1-1|TRBV5-1|-
CASRQQASGTEAFF
TGCGCCAGCCGTCAACAGGCTTCTGGCACTGAAGCTTTCTTT
>once|TRBJ1-5|TRBV2|-
CASSEQAGVRNQPQHF
TGTGCCAGCAGTGAACAGGCAGGGGTGCGCAATCAGCCCCAGCATTTT
>few|TRBJ2-5|TRBV5-1|-
CASSLGGSYQETQYF
TGCGCCAGCAGCTTGGGAGGGTCGTACCAAGAGACCCAGTACTTC
>-|TRBJ1-4|TRBV23-1|-
CASSQHWGHNEKLFF
TGCGCCAGCAGTCAACATTGGGGACATAATGAAAAACTGTTTTTT
>-|TRBJ1-6|TRBV13|-
CASSLVRLNNSPLHF
TGTGCCAGCAGCTTAGTCAGGTTAAATAATTCACCCCTCCACTTT
>-|TRBJ1-2|TRBV20-1|-
CSAKTESFTF
TGCAGTGCTAAAACAGAGTCTTTCACCTTC
>-|TRBJ2-3|TRBV15|-
CATSGPKDTQYF
TGTGCCACCAGCGGTCCTAAGGATACGCAGTATTTT
>few|TRBJ2-2|TRBV5-4|TRBD2
CASSLTSGGYGELFF
TGTGCCAGCAGCTTGACTAGCGGGGGGTACGGGGAGCTGTTTTTT
>-|TRBJ1-2|TRBV19|-
CASVAHGSNYGYTF
TGTGCCAGCGTCGCCCACGGGAGTAACTATGGCTACACCTTC
>-|TRBJ2-1|TRBV5-1|-
CASSLDLLVVHEQFF
TGCGCCAGCAGCTTGGACTTACTAGTTGTGCATGAGCAGTTCTTC
>-|TRBJ1-2|TRBV28|TRBD1
CASGQGEVYGYTF
TGTGCCAGTGGACAGGGTGAGGTCTATGGCTACACCTTC
>few|TRBJ1-2|TRBV5-1|-
CASSPQDINYGYTF
TGCGCCAGCAGCCCCCAGGACATTAACTATGGCTACACCTTC
>-|TRBJ1-2|TRBV19|TRBD1
CASSSEDRSYGYTF
TGTGCCAGTAGTTCAGAGGACAGGAGCTATGGCTACACCTTC
>-|TRBJ2-3|TRBV30|-
CAWANGGQGQYF
TGTGCCTGGGCCAACGGGGGGCAGGGGCAGTATTTT
>-|TRBJ1-1|TRBV5-1|TRBD1
CASSLGQGGAEAFF
TGCGCCAGCAGCCTGGGACAGGGCGGAGCTGAAGCTTTCTTT
>-|TRBJ2-1|TRBV28|TRBD1
CASSSGTGTYNEQFF
TGTGCCAGCAGCTCCGGGACAGGGACCTACAATGAGCAGTTCTTC
>-|TRBJ2-7|TRBV30|-
CAFTTRVEQYF
TGTGCCTTCACGACCCGGGTTGAGCAGTACTTC
>-|TRBJ1-4|TRBV9|TRBD1
CASSTTSGQGRSNEKLFF
TGTGCCAGCAGCACTACCTCGGGACAGGGTCGTAGTAATGAAAAACTGTTTTTT
>-|TRBJ1-4|TRBV29-1|-
CSANRESNEKLFF
TGCAGCGCAAACAGGGAATCCAATGAAAAACTGTTTTTT
>-|TRBJ2-7|TRBV11-3|TRBD1
CASSLNRGLYEQYF
TGTGCCAGCAGCTTAAACAGGGGGCTCTACGAGCAGTACTTC